The 21 T cell receptor beta chains presented below share a single source sample, sequenced in a study of TIL therapy for anti-PD-1-resistant metastatic lung cancer. Time point described: pre-treatment sample, taken before nivolumab and TIL therapy. The immunoSEQ assay was v3. The table came from immunoSEQ multiplex PCR; TCRdb's copy has only in-frame clones and leaves some out. The sample lists about 46,000 clones, just over 85% occurring once. The specimen was blood, collected at baseline. These receptors were taken from a person aged 25 to 80 with non-small cell lung cancer.

This chain uses TRBV5-6 with TRBJ2-4; D may be TRBD2 (7 bases). Trimming left V 4 bases short and J 7 bases short, with 18 bases between. The germline V gene encodes CDR1 SGHDT and CDR2 YYEEEE. CDR3 size: 15 residues. The CDR3 coding sequence is TGTGCCAGCAGCGGGGGGGCCACCGTGTTGAACATTCAGTACTTC. It yields the protein CASSGGATVLNIQYF.

This clone occurred once. CDR3 bases: TGTGCCACCAGCAGGGACGGGGCGGGCACAGATACGCAGTATTTT. Translating gives CATSRDGAGTDTQYF. The rearrangement uses TRBV15 and TRBJ2-3; D might be TRBD1 or TRBD2, each matching 5 bases. Trimming left V 3 bases short and J 1 base short, with 11 bases between. The CDR3 sequence is 15 residues long. CDR1 and CDR2 (germline): LNHNV, YYDKDF (reference sequence). Drawing the rest from reference TRBV15 and TRBJ2-3, the complete variable domain is DAMVIQNPRYQVTQFGKPVTLSCSQTLNHNVMYWYQQKSSQAPKLLFHYYDKDFNNEADTPDNFQSRRPNTSFCFLDIRSPGLGDTAMYLCATSRDGAGTDTQYFGPGTRLTVL.

The chain employs TRBV5-1 and TRBJ2-1; TRBD2 agrees at 7 bases. This CDR3 is 17 amino acids long. Looked up from germline, CDR1 is SGHRS and CDR2 is YFSETQ. V lost 1 base, J lost 0 bases, and 7 bases stayed unmatched. CDR3 bases: TGCGCCAGCAGCTTGACCCTAGCTAGCGGCTCCTACAATGAGCAGTTCTTC. Amino acid sequence: CASSLTLASGSYNEQFF.

This clone was seen a few times. The chain carries TRBV28 and TRBJ1-5; D unresolved. Germline V gene data show CDR1 as MDHEN and CDR2 as SYDVKM. Deletions cut 3 bases from V and 8 bases from J, with 14 bases between. The CDR3 spans 14 residues. The CDR3 sequence is CASSLYQLREPQHF. CDR3 nucleotide sequence: TGTGCCAGCAGTTTGTATCAGCTTAGGGAGCCCCAGCATTTT.

CDR3 loop: CASSPRIGTGVKETQYF. The CDR3 region has the DNA TGTGCCAGCTCACCAAGAATTGGGACAGGGGTAAAAGAGACCCAGTACTTC. The chain recombines TRBV18 with TRBJ2-5; 10 positions match TRBD1. Germline-derived CDR1 and CDR2 are KGHSH and LQKENI. Trimming removed 2 bases from V and 3 bases from J; junction bases left unmatched: 9. The CDR3 is made up of 17 amino acids.

This chain connects TRBV2 to TRBJ2-3; 9 nucleotides match TRBD2. The CDR3 sequence is 15 residues long. V lost 6 bases to trimming and J lost 1 base; unmatched junction nucleotides: 5. Germline V lookup: CDR1 SNHLY, CDR2 FYNNEI. The CDR3 DNA reads TGTGCCAGCAGCAAGCGGGGGGACCGCACAGATACGCAGTATTTT. Its translation is CASSKRGDRTDTQYF.

The chain has TRBV7-2 and TRBJ2-7; tentatively, D is TRBD1 (5 bases). CDR3 length: 14 residues. Germline assignment: CDR1 SGHTA and CDR2 FQGNSA. V lost 3 bases to trimming and J lost 4 bases, with 13 bases between them. Here the CDR3 DNA reads TGTGCCAGCAGCTTGGCCGACAGCTATTACGAGCAGTACTTC. This encodes CASSLADSYYEQYF.

This sequence joins TRBV24-1 and TRBJ2-1; 8 bases agree with TRBD2. The CDR3 has 15 amino acids. The germline CDR1 and CDR2 sequences are KGHDR and SFDVKD. V trimming: 6 bases; J trimming: 5 bases; junction bases outside the gene matches: 8. The CDR3 sequence is CATSHTSGAHNEQFF. The CDR3 DNA follows: TGTGCCACCAGTCATACTAGCGGAGCACACAATGAGCAGTTCTTC.

V is TRBV28 and J is TRBJ2-6; D is ambiguous. This CDR3 comprises 12 residues. The germline V and J ends were trimmed by 7 bases and 2 bases, with 3 bases remaining between them. Germline V CDR1 and CDR2: MDHEN, SYDVKM. Here the CDR3 reads CASKAGANVLTF. CDR3 nucleotide sequence: TGTGCCAGCAAGGCTGGGGCCAACGTCCTGACTTTC.

This rearrangement joins TRBV19 to TRBJ2-7; 9 bases fit TRBD1. The V and J ends lost 0 bases and 6 bases, in that order; junction bases with no gene match: 6. The CDR3 covers 15 residues. The germline V gene has CDR1 LNHDA and CDR2 SQIVND (reference sequence). The CDR3 here is CASSIEGRTGAEQYF. In nucleotides, the CDR3 is TGTGCCAGTAGTATAGAAGGTCGGACAGGGGCCGAGCAGTACTTC.

The V and J genes are TRBV7-9 and TRBJ2-1; D might be TRBD2 (5 bases). Looked up from germline, CDR1 is SEHNR and CDR2 is FQNEAQ (reference sequence). Trimming took off 1 base at V and 8 bases at J, with 15 bases between the two ends. The CDR3 extends over 15 amino acids. This chain's CDR3 is CASSLGEGINDEQFF. DNA for the CDR3: TGTGCCAGCAGCTTAGGTGAGGGAATAAACGATGAGCAGTTCTTC.

The rearrangement uses TRBV20-1 and TRBJ1-2; D may be TRBD1 (5 bases). The CDR3 has 11 amino acids. Trimming stripped 3 bases from V and 8 bases from J, with 10 bases between. Looked up from germline, CDR1 is DFQATT and CDR2 is SNEGSKA (reference sequence). The CDR3 sequence is CSASPGQGYTF. The CDR3 DNA reads TGCAGTGCTAGCCCAGGGCAGGGCTACACCTTC.

This sequence joins TRBV19 and TRBJ1-1; D perhaps matches TRBD1 (5 bases). Germline CDR1 LNHDA, CDR2 SQIVND (reference sequence). Trimming took 7 bases from V and 12 from J, leaving 21 bases between them. This CDR3 is built from 13 residues. DNA for the CDR3: TGTGCCAGTATCGATTGGGACCGGGTGGTGTCTTTCTTT. This encodes CASIDWDRVVSFF. The full variable domain, rest sourced from reference TRBV19 and TRBJ1-1, is DGGITQSPKYLFRKEGQNVTLSCEQNLNHDAMYWYRQDPGQGLRLIYYSQIVNDFQKGDIAEGYSVSREKKESFPLTVTSAQKNPTAFYLCASIDWDRVVSFFGQGTRLTVV.

This clone came up once. The rearrangement joins TRBV28 to TRBJ1-1, with D uncertain. This CDR3 has 15 amino acids. V was pared by 8 bases and J by 0 bases, with 16 bases between. CDR1 and CDR2 (germline): MDHEN, SYDVKM. The CDR3 reads CASRWQATMNTEAFF. The CDR3 DNA reads TGTGCCAGCCGATGGCAGGCGACGATGAACACTGAAGCTTTCTTT.

The V gene is TRBV20-1, the J gene TRBJ1-2; D may be TRBD1 (5 bases). With 3 bases removed from V and 11 bases from J, the gap between germline ends came to 13 bases. Germline loops: CDR1 DFQATT, CDR2 SNEGSKA (reference sequence). The CDR3 has 11 amino acids. This chain's CDR3 is CSARGGTSYTF. CDR3 coding DNA: TGCAGTGCTAGGGGTGGGACCTCATACACCTTC.

The gene calls are TRBV4-2 and TRBJ2-1, with 7 positions matching TRBD1. Unmatched junction bases numbered 5, after V lost 1 base and J lost 2 bases. Germline V gene lookup returns CDR1 LGHNA and CDR2 YNFKEQ. This CDR3 contains 16 residues. The CDR3 DNA is TGTGCCAGCAGCCAAGCTAAAGGGGGCCCCTACAATGAGCAGTTCTTC. Its translation: CASSQAKGGPYNEQFF.

The rearrangement uses TRBV27 and TRBJ1-2; TRBD1 aligns across 8 bases. This CDR3 comprises 14 residues. Germline CDR1 reads MNHEY; CDR2 reads SMNVEV (reference sequence). V gave up 6 bases and J gave up 8 bases; unmatched junction bases: 11. The CDR3 region has the DNA TGTGCCAGCAGAACAGGGGGGGGTCTACGGGGCTACACCTTC. It encodes CASRTGGGLRGYTF.

The J gene is TRBJ1-5, the V gene TRBV30; D is unresolved. V gave up 0 bases and J gave up 0 bases, with 6 bases separating them. Germline loops: CDR1 GTSNPN, CDR2 SVGIG (reference sequence). CDR3 length: 14 residues. The CDR3 DNA sequence: TGTGCCTGGAGTGTGGGGTATAGCAATCAGCCCCAGCATTTT. Protein: CAWSVGYSNQPQHF.

J is TRBJ2-7 and V is TRBV4-3; D might be TRBD1 or TRBD2, each matching 5 bases. With 0 bases removed from V and 4 bases from J, the gap between germline ends came to 22 bases. This CDR3 has 18 amino acids. From germline, CDR1 is LGHNA and CDR2 YSLEER. CDR3 protein: CASSQEWEGEKAGYEQYF. In DNA, the CDR3 is TGCGCCAGCAGCCAAGAATGGGAAGGGGAGAAAGCTGGTTACGAGCAGTACTTC.

This chain links TRBV18 with TRBJ1-4; D unresolved. The V gene's germline CDR1 is KGHSH and CDR2 LQKENI. Deletions cut 6 bases from V and 10 bases from J, with 18 bases between. This CDR3 is built from 14 residues. The CDR3 is CASSPTEDSGKLFF. DNA of the CDR3: TGTGCCAGCTCCCCCACAGAGGATAGCGGAAAACTGTTTTTT.

The chain is built from TRBV3-1 (or the pseudogene TRBV3-2) and TRBJ1-6; the match to TRBD1 covers 9 bases. Losses at the gene ends were 5 bases for V and 9 bases for J; bases not matched to a gene: 11. This CDR3 region has 16 residues. CDR1 is LGHDT and CDR2 is YNNKEL in the germline V gene (reference sequence). In nucleotides, the CDR3 is TGTGCCAGCAGCTCCCTACAGGGGGCTACTGGTTCACCCCTCCACTTT. It encodes CASSSLQGATGSPLHF.